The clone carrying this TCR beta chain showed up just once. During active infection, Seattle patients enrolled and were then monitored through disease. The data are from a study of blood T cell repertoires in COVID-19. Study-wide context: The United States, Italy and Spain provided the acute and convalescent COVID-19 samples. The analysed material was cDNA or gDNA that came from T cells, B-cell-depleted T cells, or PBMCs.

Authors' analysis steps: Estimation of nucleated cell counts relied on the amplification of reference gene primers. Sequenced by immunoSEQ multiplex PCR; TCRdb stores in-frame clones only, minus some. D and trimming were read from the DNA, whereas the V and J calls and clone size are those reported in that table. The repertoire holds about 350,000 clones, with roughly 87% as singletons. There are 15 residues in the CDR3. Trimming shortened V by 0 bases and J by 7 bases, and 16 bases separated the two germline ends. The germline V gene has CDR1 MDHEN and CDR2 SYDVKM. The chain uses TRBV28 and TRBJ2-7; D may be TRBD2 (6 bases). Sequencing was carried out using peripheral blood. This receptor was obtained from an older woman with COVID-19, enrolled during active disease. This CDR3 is CASSLWVQRVGEQYF. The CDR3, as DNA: TGTGCCAGCAGTTTATGGGTCCAGCGGGTGGGGGAGCAGTACTTC.